The T cell receptor beta chain under discussion was sequenced for a study of CD8 T cells in ankylosing spondylitis. Overall study findings and caveats: From matched ankylosing spondylitis synovial fluid, disease-linked clones were reportedly recovered at significantly enriched levels. Past research had described some motif variants in reactive arthritis synovial fluid and blood. Characteristic of ankylosing spondylitis blood, it appeared, was a TCR beta motif comprising 7 to 9 highly homologous variants.

Each CDR3 protein is one row after TCRdb ran MiXCR on the 5' RACE reads. The table shows hundreds of thousands of distinct CDR3 sequences, with around 11% occurring only once. Notes on this clonotype: Its antigen is currently unknown.

Trimming removed 4 bases from V and 6 bases from J, with 23 bases in between. CDR3 size: 17 residues. The V gene's germline CDR1 is SGDLS and CDR2 YYNGEE. The J gene is TRBJ2-1, the V gene TRBV9; D call uncertain. The source of this sequence is a male donor with ankylosing spondylitis. The specimen sequenced was blood, either unsorted or a sorted T cell fraction (not recorded which). CDR3 sequence (DNA): TGTGCCAGCAGCCGACGGACGGACCTGGCCTCCGGCAATGAGCAGTTCTTC. Translation: CASSRRTDLASGNEQFF.